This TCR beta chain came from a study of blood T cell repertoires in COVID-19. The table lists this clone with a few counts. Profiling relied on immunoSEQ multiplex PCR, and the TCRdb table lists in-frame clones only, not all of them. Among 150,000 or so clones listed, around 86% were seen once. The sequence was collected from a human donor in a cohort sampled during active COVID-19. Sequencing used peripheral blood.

In DNA form, the CDR3 reads TGTGCCAGCAGCCTCGACAGAAATGAAGCTTTCTTT. Protein product: CASSLDRNEAFF. This chain joins TRBV7-2 and TRBJ1-1; tentatively, D is TRBD1 (5 bases). CDR3 length: 12 residues. Germline CDR1 SGHTA, CDR2 FQGNSA. V was cut by 5 bases and J by 7 bases, with 11 bases left in between.